This TCR beta chain was found in a study of T-cell reconstitution after alpha-beta-depleted transplantation in children. Whole-study findings and limits: T-cell counts and diversity were attributed mostly to newly produced T cells one year after transplant. Some patients owed their high day-60 TCRbeta diversity to surviving recipient T cells and thymic progenitors.

Trimming cost V 0 bases and J 4 bases, with 20 bases left between them. The CDR3 extends over 19 amino acids. Per the germline V gene, CDR1 is KGHDR and CDR2 is SFDVKD. Unique molecular identifiers were used to barcode this TCRbeta library. TCRdb re-called the PCR reads through MiXCR, storing one row per CDR3 protein. The table has hundreds of thousands of distinct CDR3 sequences, approximately 13% seen once. This clonotype was seen at least ten times. Antigen unknown. The clonotype originates from a male patient under 18 who had a stem cell transplant for acute myeloid leukemia, so the T cells may come from the graft donor. The source material was PBMCs, mostly from graft donor cells, sampled 360 days after TCRalphabeta/CD19-depleted stem cell transplant. The chain is built from TRBV24-1 and TRBJ2-2, with a weak D call TRBD1 (7 bases). CDR3 coding DNA: TGTGCCACCAGTGATTTGTGGGCAGGGGGGCCCCCGTTCACCGGGGAGCTGTTTTTT. Amino acids: CATSDLWAGGPPFTGELFF.